Shown below are 32 T cell receptor beta chains from a single sample sequenced in a study of TIL therapy for anti-PD-1-resistant metastatic lung cancer. The libraries were made with immunoSEQ v3. Data came from immunoSEQ multiplex PCR; TCRdb stores just in-frame clones and leaves some out. The sample consists of about 20,000 clones, about three quarters of them appearing once. Stated time point: pre-treatment sample, taken before nivolumab and TIL therapy. Source: blood, taken at baseline. Receptors originate from a person aged 25-80 years with non-small cell lung cancer.

The V and J genes are TRBV9 and TRBJ2-7; 7 nucleotides align to TRBD2. The CDR3 loop spans 15 amino acids. V was clipped by 4 bases and J by 0 bases; unmatched bases: 7. The germline CDR1 and CDR2 sequences are SGDLS and YYNGEE. CDR3 coding DNA: TGTGCCAGCAGCCCTACTAGCGTAAGCTCCTACGAGCAGTACTTC. It yields the protein CASSPTSVSSYEQYF. Variable domain in full (rest from reference TRBV9 and TRBJ2-7): DSGVTQTPKHLITATGQRVTLRCSPRSGDLSVYWYQQSLDQGLQFLIQYYNGEERAKGNILERFSAQQFPDLHSELNLSSLELGDSALYFCASSPTSVSSYEQYFGPGTRLTVT.

This sequence joins TRBV4-3 and TRBJ1-2; D not certain. The CDR3 is 13 amino acids. Germline-derived CDR1 and CDR2 are LGHNA and YSLEER. V lost 1 base, J lost 8 bases, and 11 bases lay in between. The CDR3 reads CASSQALNGGYTF. The CDR3 DNA sequence: TGCGCCAGCAGCCAAGCCCTCAATGGGGGCTACACCTTC.

The CDR3 protein is CASSRPNTGELFF. CDR3 in DNA: TGCGCCAGCTCCAGACCGAACACCGGGGAGCTGTTTTTT. The genes are TRBV5-1 and TRBJ2-2; D is ambiguous. The length of the CDR3 is 13 residues. With 7 bases removed from V and 0 bases from J, the gap between germline ends came to 7 bases. Germline values: CDR1 SGHRS, CDR2 YFSETQ.

The J gene is TRBJ2-7, the V gene TRBV2, with unresolved D. Germline-derived CDR1 and CDR2 are SNHLY and FYNNEI. This CDR3 has 16 amino acids. As DNA, the CDR3 is TGTGCCGGCAGTGAAAGTTACGGGTTCGACGGCCACGAGCAGTACGTC. Its protein is CAGSESYGFDGHEQYV.

J is TRBJ1-4 and V is TRBV18, with 9 nucleotides matching TRBD1. The J segment lost 4 bases and the V segment lost 3 bases, leaving 3 bases of the junction unmatched. Germline CDR1 KGHSH, CDR2 LQKENI. The CDR3 covers 15 residues. The CDR3 spells CASSPMTGGNEKLFF. The CDR3 DNA reads as TGTGCCAGCTCACCCATGACAGGGGGTAATGAAAAACTGTTTTTT.

This clone appeared a few times. The chain combines TRBV7-2 with TRBJ2-7, with a possible D match to TRBD1 (5 bases). Germline CDR1 is SGHTA and CDR2 is FQGNSA. CDR3 length equals 14 residues. The ends were cut back, 5 bases at V and 3 bases at J, with 14 bases in the middle. The CDR3 DNA is TGTGCCAGCAGCCCTTTGTTCAGGGACTACGAGCAGTACTTC. It is translated as CASSPLFRDYEQYF. The full variable domain, completed using reference TRBV7-2 and TRBJ2-7, is GAGVSQSPSNKVTEKGKDVELRCDPISGHTALYWYRQSLGQGLEFLIYFQGNSAPDKSGLPSDRFSAERTGGSVSTLTIQRTQQEDSAVYLCASSPLFRDYEQYFGPGTRLTVT.

The chain couples TRBV30 to TRBJ1-2, with D perhaps matching TRBD1 (6 bases). With 3 bases removed from V and 2 bases from J, the gap between germline ends came to 10 bases. CDR1 is GTSNPN, CDR2 SVGIG, per germline (reference sequence). CDR3 size: 13 residues. Here the CDR3 DNA reads TGTGCCTGGAGCCCCGGACAGAACTATGGCTACACCTTC. This encodes CAWSPGQNYGYTF.

The chain combines TRBV10-3 with TRBJ2-7; 7 bases line up with TRBD1. V lost 9 bases, J lost 6 bases, and 20 bases stayed unmatched. Germline V CDR1 and CDR2: ENHRY, SYGVKD. The CDR3 has 16 amino acids. The CDR3 is CAIHSEPIGGYSEQYF. DNA for the CDR3: TGTGCCATTCACTCAGAACCTATAGGGGGCTACTCCGAGCAGTACTTC.

The chain carries TRBV4-1 and TRBJ1-1; D is undetermined. Trimming left V 6 bases short and J 0 bases short, with 11 bases between. Germline V gene data show CDR1 as MGHRA and CDR2 as YSYEKL. This CDR3 comprises 14 residues. CDR3 sequence reads: CASRNRLLNTEAFF. In DNA, the CDR3 is TGCGCCAGCAGAAATCGTTTGCTGAACACTGAAGCTTTCTTT.

The chain combines TRBV27 with TRBJ2-7, with 7 bases identical to TRBD1. This CDR3 region has 19 residues. J gave up 5 bases and V 4 bases, and 23 bases lay outside the gene matches. Germline loops: CDR1 MNHEY, CDR2 SMNVEV (reference sequence). CDR3 DNA: TGTGCCAGCAGTTCCGCTCCGGGACAGAGAACCACAACAGCTCACGAGCAGTACGTC. It encodes CASSSAPGQRTTTAHEQYV.

This rearrangement joins TRBV30 to TRBJ2-7; 7 bases line up with TRBD2. This CDR3 has 19 residues. Germline-derived CDR1 and CDR2 are GTSNPN and SVGIG (reference sequence). The V and J ends lost 1 base and 4 bases, in that order; junction bases with no gene match: 22. CDR3 amino acids: CAWSARAGRLPKAMYEQYF. The CDR3 DNA sequence: TGTGCCTGGAGTGCCCGTGCCGGGAGGCTCCCCAAGGCTATGTACGAGCAGTACTTC.

The chain carries TRBV2 and TRBJ2-1; D perhaps matches TRBD1 (6 bases). Germline V CDR1 and CDR2: SNHLY, FYNNEI. This CDR3 comprises 14 residues. V gave up 6 bases and J gave up 0 bases, with 9 bases separating them. As DNA, the CDR3 is TGTGCCAGCAGCCTACAGGGCTCCTACAATGAGCAGTTCTTC. Residues: CASSLQGSYNEQFF.

The chain joins TRBV18 to TRBJ1-4, with TRBD1 identical over 9 bases. V lost 4 bases, J lost 7 bases, and 7 bases stayed unmatched. Germline CDR1 reads KGHSH; CDR2 reads LQKENI. This CDR3 region has 15 residues. CDR3 region: CASSRNRGHGEKLFF. For the CDR3, the DNA is TGTGCCAGCTCACGGAACAGGGGGCATGGTGAAAAACTGTTTTTT.

This rearrangement joins TRBV7-2 to TRBJ1-1; D is uncertain. V lost 1 base and J 1 base, leaving 16 bases between the germline ends. CDR1 SGHTA and CDR2 FQGNSA come from the germline V gene. The CDR3 has 17 amino acids. The CDR3 nucleotides are TGTGCCAGCAGCTTAGATCCCTTGGCCAGAGGGAACACTGAAGCTTTCTTT. This codes for CASSLDPLARGNTEAFF.

The J gene is TRBJ1-1, the V gene TRBV6-5; D not certain. V was clipped by 6 bases and J by 4 bases, with 15 bases between them. Germline-derived CDR1 and CDR2 are MNHEY and SVGAGI. The CDR3 covers 14 residues. This chain's CDR3 is CASRYTRGGTEAFF. CDR3 coding DNA: TGTGCCAGCAGATATACACGGGGTGGCACTGAAGCTTTCTTT.

The rearrangement links TRBV4-2 to TRBJ2-1; TRBD2 matches 7 bases. V lost 2 bases, J lost 6 bases, and 10 bases stayed unmatched. This CDR3 has 16 amino acids. CDR1 is LGHNA and CDR2 is YNFKEQ in the germline V gene. The CDR3 DNA sequence: TGTGCCAGCAGCCAATGGAGCGGGGTTTTGGTCAATGAGCAGTTCTTC. Protein sequence: CASSQWSGVLVNEQFF.

The genes are TRBV19 and TRBJ2-1; either TRBD1 or TRBD2 may supply D (6 bases each). Trimming stripped 0 bases from V and 9 bases from J, with 15 bases between. The CDR3 consists of 15 residues. Germline lookup yields CDR1 LNHDA and CDR2 SQIVND (reference sequence). As DNA, the CDR3 is TGTGCCAGTAGTATAGATCGGGGGCCAGTCCGTGAGCAGTTCTTC. Amino acids: CASSIDRGPVREQFF.

The rearrangement uses TRBV12-5 and TRBJ2-3, with 7 nucleotides matching TRBD2. Germline lookup yields CDR1 LGHNT and CDR2 FRNRAP. V was clipped by 1 base and J by 3 bases; unmatched bases: 13. The CDR3 runs to 18 residues. In DNA form, the CDR3 reads TGTGCTAGTGGTTTGGGTCGACTAGCACAAGGAGAGACAGATACGCAGTATTTT. It is translated as CASGLGRLAQGETDTQYF.

The chain links TRBV3-1 (or the pseudogene TRBV3-2) to TRBJ1-6; 7 bases align to TRBD1. The CDR3 contains 14 residues. Germline V gives CDR1 LGHDT, CDR2 YNNKEL (reference sequence). V shed 2 bases, J shed 9 bases, and the junction held 4 bases outside the gene matches. The CDR3 region is CASSQKGASSPLHF. Written as DNA, the CDR3 is TGTGCCAGCAGCCAAAAGGGGGCCTCTTCACCCCTCCACTTT.

There are a few counts of this clone. The CDR3 nucleotides read TGTGCCAGCGTCGTCGGGGGCGGACGTGGGACCCAGTACTTC. Protein product: CASVVGGGRGTQYF. This chain connects TRBV2 to TRBJ2-5; tentatively, D is TRBD1 or TRBD2 (6 bases each). Germline CDR1 is SNHLY and CDR2 is FYNNEI. Trimming took off 8 bases at V and 7 bases at J, with 20 bases between the two ends. This CDR3 is built from 14 residues.

The chain has TRBV6-5 and TRBJ2-1; TRBD2 agrees at 10 bases. The CDR3 is made up of 14 amino acids. V lost 4 bases to trimming and J lost 3 bases; unmatched junction nucleotides: 0. Germline V lookup: CDR1 MNHEY, CDR2 SVGAGI. In DNA, the CDR3 is TGTGCCAGCAGTTTAGCGGGAGGCTACAATGAGCAGTTCTTC. Translation: CASSLAGGYNEQFF.

This clone qualifies as medium-sized. V usage is TRBV10-1 and J usage is TRBJ2-2, with D perhaps TRBD2 (5 bases). This CDR3 is 13 amino acids long. CDR1 is WNHNN and CDR2 is SYGVQD in the germline V gene (reference sequence). With 3 bases removed from V and 5 bases from J, the gap between germline ends came to 7 bases. CDR3 in DNA: TGCGCCAGCAGTGAAAGGGAGACCGGGGAGCTGTTTTTT. The encoded protein is CASSERETGELFF.

In its sample, this clone was seen a few times. The chain links TRBV27 to TRBJ2-1; perhaps TRBD1 as D (6 bases). The CDR3 is 12 amino acids. Germline lookup yields CDR1 MNHEY and CDR2 SMNVEV (reference sequence). The V and J ends lost 8 bases and 8 bases respectively, with 13 bases between them. In DNA form, the CDR3 reads TGTGCCAGCTCCCAGGGGTACGATGAGCAGTTCTTC. Translated, it gives CASSQGYDEQFF.

This clone was detected once. The rearrangement joins TRBV27 to TRBJ1-1, with TRBD1 as a possible D gene (6 bases). V was pared by 7 bases and J by 1 base, with 16 bases between. This CDR3 comprises 15 residues. Germline CDR1 MNHEY, CDR2 SMNVEV (reference sequence). The CDR3 loop reads CASTSRQARNTEAFF. The CDR3 nucleotides are TGTGCCAGCACCTCTCGACAGGCCAGGAACACTGAAGCTTTCTTT.

The chain uses TRBV6-5 and TRBJ2-7; 8 nucleotides agree with TRBD1. Germline V gene data show CDR1 as MNHEY and CDR2 as SVGAGI. V trimming: 4 bases; J trimming: 3 bases; junction bases outside the gene matches: 8. The CDR3 is 15 amino acids. The CDR3 reads CASSLSGGDYYEQYF. For the CDR3, the DNA is TGTGCCAGCAGTTTGTCAGGGGGCGATTACTACGAGCAGTACTTC.

This clone turned up a few times. J is TRBJ1-1 and V is TRBV4-3; D remains ambiguous. CDR1 and CDR2 from the germline V gene are LGHNA and YSLEER. The CDR3 length is 13 residues. V dropped 0 bases and J dropped 1 base, with 3 bases sitting between them. The CDR3 nucleotides read TGCGCCAGCAGCCAAGACAGGAACACTGAAGCTTTCTTT. It codes for CASSQDRNTEAFF.

This clone was counted a single time. This sequence joins TRBV6-4 and TRBJ2-1; tentatively, D is TRBD2 (5 bases). CDR1 and CDR2 from the germline V gene are MRHNA and SNTAGT. The ends were cut back, 3 bases at V and 4 bases at J, with 10 bases in the middle. The CDR3 length is 14 residues. This CDR3 is CASSEMRGYNEQFF. The DNA of the CDR3 is TGTGCCAGCAGTGAGATGAGAGGGTACAATGAGCAGTTCTTC.

V gene TRBV5-1 combines with J gene TRBJ1-1; the D gene is possibly TRBD1 (5 bases). V lost 3 bases and J lost 1, with 13 bases in between. CDR1 and CDR2 from the germline V gene are SGHRS and YFSETQ. The CDR3 extends over 15 amino acids. For the CDR3, the DNA is TGCGCCAGCAGCTCTTTGGGGACTCGGAACACTGAAGCTTTCTTT. Protein product: CASSSLGTRNTEAFF.

This clone was observed a few times. This chain uses TRBV10-3 with TRBJ2-1; 9 bases agree with TRBD2. V lost 4 bases to trimming and J lost 7 bases; unmatched junction nucleotides: 8. The CDR3 spans 15 residues. CDR1 ENHRY and CDR2 SYGVKD come from the germline V gene. In DNA, the CDR3 is TGTGCCATCAGTGGGAGCGGGAGGAACCGGAATGAGCAGTTCTTC. Residues: CAISGSGRNRNEQFF.

The chain employs TRBV30 and TRBJ1-1, with 8 bases matching TRBD1. Germline V CDR1 and CDR2: GTSNPN, SVGIG (reference sequence). V shed 3 bases and J 1 base; nucleotides not matched to a gene: 4. The CDR3 is 14 residues long. The CDR3 bases are TGTGCCTGGAGAAGAGGACAGGGGAACACTGAAGCTTTCTTT. Protein sequence: CAWRRGQGNTEAFF.

The chain uses TRBV7-2 and TRBJ2-2; TRBD2 aligns across 10 bases. Germline CDR1 and CDR2: SGHTA and FQGNSA. This CDR3 is built from 16 residues. The V segment lost 5 bases and the J segment 8 bases; nucleotides outside the gene matches: 11. DNA for the CDR3: TGTGCCAGCAGCCCTCGGACTAGCGGTCTAATAGGGGAGCTGTTTTTT. It is translated as CASSPRTSGLIGELFF.

The CDR3 DNA sequence: TGTGCCAGCAGCCCATGGACTACCCGGGGCACCGGGGAGCTGTTTTTT. It yields the protein CASSPWTTRGTGELFF. The rearrangement joins TRBV9 to TRBJ2-2, with D possibly being TRBD2 (6 bases). V was cut by 4 bases and J by 4 bases, with 17 bases left in between. Looked up from germline, CDR1 is SGDLS and CDR2 is YYNGEE. The CDR3 spans 16 residues.